The 11 T cell receptor beta chains presented below share a single source sample, sequenced in a study of T cells in Graves' hyperthyroidism and ophthalmopathy. Researchers took RNA transcripts and amplified the TCR beta CDR3 regions from them. First-round RT-PCR with HTBI primers amplified the TCR CDR3 region. TCRdb passed the multiplex PCR reads through MiXCR, listing each CDR3 protein once. The sample includes hundreds of thousands of distinct CDR3 sequences, about a sixth of them seen just once. The source material was blood. These receptors were taken from a man in his forties with Graves' hyperthyroidism.

The chain uses TRBV20-1 and TRBJ2-7; 8 bases align to TRBD1. The CDR3 runs 15 residues. Looked up from germline, CDR1 is DFQATT and CDR2 is SNEGSKA (reference sequence). With 6 bases clipped from V and 2 bases from J, the junction kept 12 bases outside the gene matches. CDR3 in amino acids: CSATPRGTGTYEQYF. CDR3 coding DNA: TGCAGTGCCACCCCCCGCGGGACAGGTACCTACGAGCAGTACTTC.

This clonotype was detected many times. V and J are TRBV6-5 and TRBJ2-7; D may be TRBD2 (6 bases). V lost 2 bases and J lost 4, with 12 bases in between. This CDR3 has 14 residues. Germline-derived CDR1 and CDR2 are MNHEY and SVGAGI. This CDR3 reads CASSYRQGGYEQYF. The CDR3 DNA reads as TGTGCCAGCAGTTACAGGCAGGGAGGATACGAGCAGTACTTC.

This clonotype was detected ten times or more. A much larger clone lies a single base off, so this may be a read error. The chain joins TRBV12-3 or TRBV12-4 to TRBJ1-1, with 8 bases fitting TRBD1. Trimming removed 6 bases from V and 4 bases from J; junction bases left unmatched: 4. There are 13 residues in the CDR3. For the CDR3, the DNA is TGTGCCAGCAGCTCAGACAGGGGCACTGAAGCTTTCTTT. Its translation: CASSSDRGTEAFF.

This clonotype was recorded many times. The V and J genes are TRBV5-1 and TRBJ2-6, with a possible D match to TRBD1 (5 bases). The CDR3 loop spans 17 amino acids. V shed 4 bases and J shed 1 base, with 15 bases lying between them. Germline-derived CDR1 and CDR2 are SGHRS and YFSETQ. CDR3 nucleotides: TGCGCCAGCAGCGAAAGACCACCAGGGTCTGGGGCCAACGTCCTGACTTTC. Its translation is CASSERPPGSGANVLTF.

This chain links TRBV27 with TRBJ1-2; unclear D gene. Germline V gives CDR1 MNHEY, CDR2 SMNVEV (reference sequence). The CDR3 sequence is 15 residues long. Deletions cut 2 bases from V and 2 bases from J, with 12 bases between. The CDR3: CASSLRANLNYGYTF. The CDR3 region has the DNA TGTGCCAGCAGTTTAAGGGCAAACCTAAACTATGGCTACACCTTC.

This clonotype was observed a handful of times. The J gene is TRBJ2-1, the V gene TRBV5-1; weak D call: TRBD2 (5 bases). Trimming stripped 0 bases from V and 1 base from J, with 17 bases between. The CDR3 sequence is 18 residues long. Germline V CDR1 and CDR2: SGHRS, YFSETQ. CDR3 residues: CASSLVYRPGSSYNEQFF. The CDR3, as DNA: TGCGCCAGCAGCTTGGTGTATCGCCCGGGGAGTTCCTACAATGAGCAGTTCTTC. Filled out from reference TRBV5-1 and TRBJ2-1, the complete variable domain reads KAGVTQTPRYLIKTRGQQVTLSCSPISGHRSVSWYQQTPGQGLQFLFEYFSETQRNKGNFPGRFSGRQFSNSRSEMNVSTLELGDSALYLCASSLVYRPGSSYNEQFFGPGTRLTVL.

The chain couples TRBV6-6 to TRBJ1-5, with D uncertain. The CDR3 length is 14 residues. V was clipped by 0 bases and J by 1 base, with 4 bases between them. Per the germline V gene, CDR1 is MNHNY and CDR2 is SVGAGI (reference sequence). Written as DNA, the CDR3 is TGTGCCAGCAGTTACTCTGGGAGCAATCAGCCCCAGCATTTT. This gives the protein CASSYSGSNQPQHF.

This clonotype was recorded many times. This rearrangement joins TRBV7-2 to TRBJ2-2; 7 positions agree with TRBD2. In germline, CDR1 is SGHTA, CDR2 FQGNSA. The CDR3 is made up of 16 amino acids. Trimming took 4 bases from V and 0 from J; bases not matched to a gene: 5. CDR3 sequence reads: CASSSWGGANTGELFF. DNA for the CDR3: TGTGCCAGCAGCTCGTGGGGGGGGGCGAACACCGGGGAGCTGTTTTTT.

This clonotype occurred many times. The chain joins TRBV7-2 to TRBJ2-5, with a weak D call TRBD1 (5 bases). Trimming pared 3 bases from V and 5 bases from J, leaving 22 bases between. Germline V CDR1 and CDR2: SGHTA, FQGNSA. The CDR3 covers 17 residues. CDR3: CASSFLLGQSYGETQYF. CDR3 bases: TGTGCCAGCAGCTTCCTCTTGGGGCAGTCCTACGGGGAGACCCAGTACTTC.

The chain has TRBV29-1 and TRBJ2-1; tentative D call: TRBD1 (6 bases). CDR3 length: 13 amino acids. V lost 6 bases and J lost 5, with 14 bases in between. Germline V CDR1 and CDR2: SQVTM, ANQGSEA. The CDR3: CSVRQDRDNEQFF. The CDR3 nucleotides read TGCAGCGTCCGACAGGATCGGGACAATGAGCAGTTCTTC.

This chain connects TRBV20-1 to TRBJ2-7, with 9 bases matching TRBD2. This CDR3 has 15 amino acids. Germline CDR1 reads DFQATT; CDR2 reads SNEGSKA (reference sequence). Losses at the gene ends were 0 bases for V and 3 bases for J; bases not matched to a gene: 6. The CDR3 bases are TGCAGTGCTAGAGACCCCGGGACTAGCAACTACGAGCAGTACTTC. Amino acid sequence: CSARDPGTSNYEQYF.